This T cell receptor (beta chain) was documented in a study of monozygotic twins with inflammatory bowel disease. Study results and limitations: Support for any single strong IBD-associated signal or clonotype was not found. Whereas healthy co-twins had higher TCRbeta diversity (inverse Simpson), IBD patients had lower diversity. People with IBD had fewer clonotypes in common with others than healthy twins did, especially with disease activity.

TCRdb reprocessed the 5' RACE reads and reports one entry per CDR3 protein, with no DNA. The table lists fewer than 550,000 distinct CDR3 sequences, with roughly 2.3% in the top ten. Whole blood without T cell sorting served as the source of isolated total RNA. The germline CDR1 and CDR2 sequences are DFQATT and SNEGSKA (reference sequence). The CDR3 has 14 amino acids. With regard to this clonotype: What it recognizes is unknown.

The chain joins TRBV20-1 to TRBJ2-3; the TRBD2 assignment by TCRdb is unverifiable without DNA. Sequenced input: blood. The TCR comes from a human donor with ulcerative colitis or Crohn's disease, or a healthy co-twin of an affected twin (not recorded which). The CDR3 protein is CSAHKDGGTDTQYF.